Each of the 18 T cell receptor beta chains below was sequenced from the same sample in a study of T cells in Graves' hyperthyroidism and ophthalmopathy (dated by TCRdb to about 2019). Libraries were constructed by multiplex PCR. Sequenced using an Illumina HiSeq 2000. TCR beta CDR3 regions were amplified from RNA transcripts. A first-round RT-PCR of the TCR CDR3 used the HTBI primer set with the Qiagen OneStep RT-PCR kit. TCRdb cleaned the public reads at Q25 with fastp, built clones with MiXCR and kept in-frame beta chains. CDR3 protein duplicates are merged, each entry listing the most common genes and DNA. The sample table holds about 480,000 distinct CDR3 sequences, of which roughly 23% were seen once. The leading ten clones occupy under 55% of the sample. The sample taken for sequencing was blood. Source of these receptors: a woman aged 70-85 years with Graves' ophthalmopathy.

The V and J genes are TRBV6-2 or TRBV6-3 and TRBJ2-7; 7 bases line up with TRBD2. There are 16 residues in the CDR3. The V and J ends lost 0 bases and 2 bases, in that order; junction bases with no gene match: 7. CDR1 and CDR2 from the germline V gene are MNHEY and SVGEGT. The CDR3 is CASSYSPASGTYEQYF. Here the CDR3 DNA reads TGTGCCAGCAGTTACTCCCCGGCTAGCGGCACCTACGAGCAGTACTTC.

This clonotype was counted many times. The chain employs TRBV28 and TRBJ2-4; TRBD2 aligns across 9 bases. The CDR3 length is 15 residues. Trimming cost V 5 bases and J 7 bases; bases outside gene matches: 9. The V gene's germline CDR1 is MDHEN and CDR2 SYDVKM. The CDR3 loop is CASSKMASGTNIQYF. The CDR3 nucleotides are TGTGCCAGCAGTAAGATGGCTAGCGGGACTAACATTCAGTACTTC.

To note about this clonotype: A clone one base away is much larger, so this may be a read error. This chain uses TRBV10-3 with TRBJ1-1; 9 nucleotides agree with TRBD1. CDR3 length equals 13 residues. The germline V gene has CDR1 ENHRY and CDR2 SYGVKD. The CDR3: CAVRRDRATEAFF. In DNA, the CDR3 is TGTGCCGTCAGACGGGACAGGGCCACTGAAGCTTTCTTT.

V usage is TRBV2 and J usage is TRBJ1-6; D uncertain. The CDR3 is 11 residues long. The germline gives CDR1 SNHLY, CDR2 FYNNEI. With 6 bases removed from V and 9 bases from J, the gap between germline ends came to 6 bases. CDR3 coding DNA: TGTGCCAGCAGCCCAAGTTCACCCCTCCACTTT. This translates into CASSPSSPLHF.

This clonotype occurred a few times. V gene TRBV30 combines with J gene TRBJ2-7; TRBD1 might be the D (5 bases). CDR1 is GTSNPN and CDR2 is SVGIG in the germline V gene (reference sequence). This CDR3 has 13 residues. V lost 5 bases, J lost 3 bases, and 14 bases lay in between. As DNA, the CDR3 is TGTGCCTGGGCCCAGGGCTTGGACTACGAGCAGTACTTC. Amino acids: CAWAQGLDYEQYF.

The chain is built from TRBV3-1 and TRBJ2-1; D ambiguous. The germline CDR1 and CDR2 sequences are LGHDT and YNNKEL (reference sequence). CDR3 length equals 15 residues. Trimming left V 0 bases short and J 0 bases short, with 6 bases between. The CDR3 here is CASSQDQSSYNEQFF. CDR3 DNA: TGTGCCAGCAGCCAAGACCAGAGCTCCTACAATGAGCAGTTCTTC.

The chain combines TRBV27 with TRBJ2-7; weak D call: TRBD1 (6 bases). V lost 2 bases and J 3 bases, leaving 11 bases between the germline ends. Germline V gives CDR1 MNHEY, CDR2 SMNVEV (reference sequence). This CDR3 has 14 residues. CDR3 nucleotides: TGTGCCAGCAGTTTAGAAAGGGGGAACTACGAGCAGTACTTC. Its protein is CASSLERGNYEQYF.

The chain employs TRBV20-1 and TRBJ2-1, with D possibly TRBD2 on 6 matching bases. Germline V gene lookup returns CDR1 DFQATT and CDR2 SNEGSKA (reference sequence). This CDR3 has 13 residues. V lost 0 bases and J lost 6, with 9 bases in between. The CDR3 DNA sequence: TGCAGTGCTAGAGACGGACTAATCAATGAGCAGTTCTTC. Translation gives CSARDGLINEQFF.

The rearrangement uses TRBV30 and TRBJ2-1, with D perhaps being TRBD1 or TRBD2 (5 bases each). The CDR3 is made up of 14 amino acids. CDR1 GTSNPN and CDR2 SVGIG come from the germline V gene (reference sequence). Trimming stripped 5 bases from V and 5 bases from J, with 16 bases between. CDR3 bases: TGTGCCTGGCTTCCGGGACGAGATAACAATGAGCAGTTCTTC. Encoded protein: CAWLPGRDNNEQFF. The full variable domain, completed using reference TRBV30 and TRBJ2-1, is SQTIHQWPATLVQPVGSPLSLECTVEGTSNPNLYWYRQAAGRGLQLLFYSVGIGQISSEVPQNLSASRPQDRQFILSSKKLLLSDSGFYLCAWLPGRDNNEQFFGPGTRLTVL.

The table lists this clonotype with a few counts. The rearrangement links TRBV19 to TRBJ1-1; D is uncertain. Trimming left V 5 bases short and J 1 base short, with 14 bases between. The CDR3 covers 15 residues. The germline V gene encodes CDR1 LNHDA and CDR2 SQIVND (reference sequence). The CDR3 sequence: CASSPWGRWNTEAFF. CDR3 in DNA: TGTGCCAGTAGTCCTTGGGGTCGGTGGAACACTGAAGCTTTCTTT. Combining the CDR3 with reference TRBV19 and TRBJ1-1 gives the whole variable domain DGGITQSPKYLFRKEGQNVTLSCEQNLNHDAMYWYRQDPGQGLRLIYYSQIVNDFQKGDIAEGYSVSREKKESFPLTVTSAQKNPTAFYLCASSPWGRWNTEAFFGQGTRLTVV.

This clonotype was found a few times. The chain combines TRBV28 with TRBJ1-2; D may be TRBD1 (6 bases). Germline V gene data show CDR1 as MDHEN and CDR2 as SYDVKM. V lost 7 bases and J lost 7, with 16 bases in between. This CDR3 comprises 13 residues. CDR3 DNA: TGTGCCAGCAAGGGTGGCGGGGGGCGTGGCTACACCTTC. It codes for CASKGGGGRGYTF.

This clonotype was recorded at least ten times. V usage is TRBV7-2 and J usage is TRBJ1-1; possibly TRBD1 for D (6 bases). The CDR3 sequence is 14 residues long. Germline loops: CDR1 SGHTA, CDR2 FQGNSA. V was clipped by 5 bases and J by 4 bases, with 14 bases between them. The CDR3 spells CASSIQGIGTEAFF. DNA of the CDR3: TGTGCCAGCAGCATACAGGGCATAGGCACTGAAGCTTTCTTT.

J is TRBJ2-3 and V is TRBV27, with no clear D. This CDR3 region has 15 residues. Trimming removed 5 bases at V and 2 bases at J, with 14 bases between. Germline CDR1 MNHEY, CDR2 SMNVEV (reference sequence). The CDR3 reads CASSGRVRATDTQYF. In DNA, the CDR3 is TGTGCCAGCAGTGGAAGGGTTAGGGCCACAGATACGCAGTATTTT.

The chain combines TRBV30 with TRBJ1-5; the match to TRBD1 covers 11 bases. Trimming removed 1 base from V and 9 bases from J; junction bases left unmatched: 5. In germline, CDR1 is GTSNPN, CDR2 SVGIG (reference sequence). This CDR3 comprises 14 residues. CDR3 nucleotide sequence: TGTGCCTGGAGTGCAACCGGGACAGGGGGGCCCCAGCATTTT. This translates into CAWSATGTGGPQHF.

Note on this clonotype: Since a much larger clone is just one base distant, this may be a read error. The chain carries TRBV2 and TRBJ2-2; D is possibly TRBD1 or TRBD2 (5 bases each). The germline V gene encodes CDR1 SNHLY and CDR2 FYNNEI. This CDR3 has 16 amino acids. This CDR3 reads CASSAVAGSNTGKLFF. The CDR3, as DNA: TGTGCCAGCAGTGCTGTAGCAGGGTCGAACACCGGGAAGCTGTTTTTT.

The genes are TRBV19 and TRBJ1-6; D remains unclear. V dropped 7 bases and J dropped 6 bases, with 13 bases sitting between them. The CDR3 runs 14 residues. Germline CDR1 reads LNHDA; CDR2 reads SQIVND (reference sequence). CDR3 nucleotide sequence: TGTGCCAGTACCGCGAGGGAAATTAATTCACCCCTCCACTTT. This encodes CASTAREINSPLHF.

This CDR3 is CSVLENSNQPQHF. The DNA of the CDR3 is TGCAGCGTTTTGGAAAATAGCAATCAGCCCCAGCATTTT. This chain joins TRBV29-1 and TRBJ1-5; D not resolved. The CDR3 contains 13 residues. V was pared by 5 bases and J by 0 bases, with 8 bases between. Germline loops: CDR1 SQVTM, CDR2 ANQGSEA.

Details on this clonotype: Since a much larger clone is just one base distant, this may be a read error. V usage is TRBV2 and J usage is TRBJ1-1; D ambiguous. Germline lookup yields CDR1 SNHLY and CDR2 FYNNEI. The CDR3 covers 11 residues. The CDR3 DNA sequence: TGTGTCAGCGGTAGGAACACTGAAGCTTTCTTT. It encodes CVSGRNTEAFF. Combining the CDR3 with reference TRBV2 and TRBJ1-1 gives the whole variable domain EPEVTQTPSHQVTQMGQEVILRCVPISNHLYFYWYRQILGQKVEFLVSFYNNEISEKSEIFDDQFSVERPDGSNFTLKIRSTKLEDSAMYFCVSGRNTEAFFGQGTRLTVV.